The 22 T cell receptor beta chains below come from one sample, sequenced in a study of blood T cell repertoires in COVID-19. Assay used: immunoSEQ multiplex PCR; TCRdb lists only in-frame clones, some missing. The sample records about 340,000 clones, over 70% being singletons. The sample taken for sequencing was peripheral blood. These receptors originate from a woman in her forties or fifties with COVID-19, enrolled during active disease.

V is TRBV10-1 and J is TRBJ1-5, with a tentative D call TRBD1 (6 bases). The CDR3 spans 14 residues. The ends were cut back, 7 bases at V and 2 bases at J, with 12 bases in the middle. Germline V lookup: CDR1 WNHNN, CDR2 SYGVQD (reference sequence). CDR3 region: CASMDSACNQPQHF. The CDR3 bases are TGCGCCAGCATGGACAGTGCCTGCAATCAGCCCCAGCATTTT.

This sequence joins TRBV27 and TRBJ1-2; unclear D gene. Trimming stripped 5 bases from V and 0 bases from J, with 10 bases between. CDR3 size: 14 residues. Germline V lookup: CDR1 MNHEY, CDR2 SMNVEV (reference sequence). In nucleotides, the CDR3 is TGTGCCAGCAGTCCCCAACTCCCTAACTATGGCTACACCTTC. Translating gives CASSPQLPNYGYTF.

CDR3 amino acids: CASSLIGGRANTGELFF. The DNA of the CDR3 is TGCGCCAGCAGCTTGATTGGCGGGAGGGCGAACACCGGGGAGCTGTTTTTT. The V gene is TRBV5-1, the J gene TRBJ2-2, with 9 positions matching TRBD2. This CDR3 contains 17 residues. V lost 1 base to trimming and J lost 0 bases; unmatched junction nucleotides: 4. In germline, CDR1 is SGHRS, CDR2 YFSETQ.

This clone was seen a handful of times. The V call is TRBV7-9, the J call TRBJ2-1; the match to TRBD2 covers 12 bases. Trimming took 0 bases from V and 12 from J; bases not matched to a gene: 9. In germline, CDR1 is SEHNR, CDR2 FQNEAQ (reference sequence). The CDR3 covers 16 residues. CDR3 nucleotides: TGTGCCAGCAGCTTAGCGAATGGACTAGCGGGACCTTGGCAGTTCTTC. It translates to CASSLANGLAGPWQFF. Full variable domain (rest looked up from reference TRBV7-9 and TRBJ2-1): DTGVSQNPRHKITKRGQNVTFRCDPISEHNRLYWYRQTLGQGPEFLTYFQNEAQLEKSRLLSDRFSAERPKGSFSTLEIQRTEQGDSAMYLCASSLANGLAGPWQFFGPGTRLTVL.

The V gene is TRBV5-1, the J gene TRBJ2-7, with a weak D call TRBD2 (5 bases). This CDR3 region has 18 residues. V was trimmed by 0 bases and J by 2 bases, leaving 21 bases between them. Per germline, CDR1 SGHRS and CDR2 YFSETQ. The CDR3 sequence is CASSLAHFLVGSPYEQYF. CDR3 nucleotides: TGCGCCAGCAGCTTGGCCCACTTCCTCGTAGGGAGCCCCTACGAGCAGTACTTC.

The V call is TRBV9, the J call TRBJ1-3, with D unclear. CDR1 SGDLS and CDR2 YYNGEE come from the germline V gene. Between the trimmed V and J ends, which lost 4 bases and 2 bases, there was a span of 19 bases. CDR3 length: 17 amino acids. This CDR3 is CASSMSFSGLAGNTIYF. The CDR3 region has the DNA TGTGCCAGCAGCATGTCCTTTAGCGGGCTTGCTGGAAACACCATATATTTT.

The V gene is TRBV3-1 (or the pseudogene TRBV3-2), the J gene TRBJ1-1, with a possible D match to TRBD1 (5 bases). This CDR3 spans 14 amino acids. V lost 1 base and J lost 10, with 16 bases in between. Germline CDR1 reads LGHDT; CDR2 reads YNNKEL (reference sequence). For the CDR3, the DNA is TGTGCCAGCAGCCAAGCCCCGAGAGGGAGGGGAGCTTTCTTT. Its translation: CASSQAPRGRGAFF.

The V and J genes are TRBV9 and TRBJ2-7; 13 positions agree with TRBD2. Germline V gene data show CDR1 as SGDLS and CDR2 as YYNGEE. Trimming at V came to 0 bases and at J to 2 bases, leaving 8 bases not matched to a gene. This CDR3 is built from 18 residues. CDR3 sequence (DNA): TGTGCCAGCAGCGTAGGGACTAGCGGGAGCTCTACCACCTACGAGCAGTACTTC. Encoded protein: CASSVGTSGSSTTYEQYF.

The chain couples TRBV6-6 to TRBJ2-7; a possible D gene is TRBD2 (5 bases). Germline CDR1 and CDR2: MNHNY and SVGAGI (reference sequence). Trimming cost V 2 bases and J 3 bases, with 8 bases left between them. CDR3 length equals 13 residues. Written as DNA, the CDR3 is TGTGCCAGCAGTTACGGGAGATTCTACGAGCAGTACTTC. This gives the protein CASSYGRFYEQYF.

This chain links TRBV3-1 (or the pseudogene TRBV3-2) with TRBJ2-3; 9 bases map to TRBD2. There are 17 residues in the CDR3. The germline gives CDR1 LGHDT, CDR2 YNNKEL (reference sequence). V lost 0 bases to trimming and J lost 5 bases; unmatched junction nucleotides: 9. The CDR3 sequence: CASSQEYAAGGQDTQYF. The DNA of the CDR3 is TGTGCCAGCAGCCAAGAGTACGCGGCGGGAGGGCAAGATACGCAGTATTTT.

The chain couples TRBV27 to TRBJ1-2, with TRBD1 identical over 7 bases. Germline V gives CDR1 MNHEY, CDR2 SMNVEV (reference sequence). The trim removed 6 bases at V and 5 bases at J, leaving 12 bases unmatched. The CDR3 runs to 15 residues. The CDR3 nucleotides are TGTGCCAGCAGGAGATACACCGGGACAGTATATGGCTACACCTTC. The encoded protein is CASRRYTGTVYGYTF.

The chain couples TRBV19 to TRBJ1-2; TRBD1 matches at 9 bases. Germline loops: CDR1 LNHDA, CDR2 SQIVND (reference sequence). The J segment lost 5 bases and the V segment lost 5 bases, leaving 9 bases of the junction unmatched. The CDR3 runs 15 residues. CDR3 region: CASSLIGDRAYGYTF. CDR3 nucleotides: TGTGCCAGTAGTCTCATAGGGGACAGGGCTTATGGCTACACCTTC.

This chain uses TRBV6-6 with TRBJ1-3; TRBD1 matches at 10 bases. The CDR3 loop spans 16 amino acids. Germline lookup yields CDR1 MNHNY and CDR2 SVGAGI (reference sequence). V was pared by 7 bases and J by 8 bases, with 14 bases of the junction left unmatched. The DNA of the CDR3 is TGTGCCAGCAACACAAGACAGGGGGCACAGAAGGACACCATATATTTT. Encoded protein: CASNTRQGAQKDTIYF.

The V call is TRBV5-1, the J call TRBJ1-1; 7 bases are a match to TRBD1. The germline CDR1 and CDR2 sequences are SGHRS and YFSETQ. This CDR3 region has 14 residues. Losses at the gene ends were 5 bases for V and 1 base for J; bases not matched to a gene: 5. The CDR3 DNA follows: TGCGCCAGCAGTCGGACAGGCCAGAACACTGAAGCTTTCTTT. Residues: CASSRTGQNTEAFF.

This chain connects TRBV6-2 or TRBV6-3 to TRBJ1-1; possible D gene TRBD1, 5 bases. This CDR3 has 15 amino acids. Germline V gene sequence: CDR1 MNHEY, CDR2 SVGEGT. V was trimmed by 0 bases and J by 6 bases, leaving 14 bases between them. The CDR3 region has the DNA TGTGCCAGCAGTTACTCGGGGCAGTTCGGGTCTGAAGCTTTCTTT. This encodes CASSYSGQFGSEAFF.

CDR3 sequence (DNA): TGCGCCAGCAGTGGAAGGACTAGCGGGAGGGAAAAAGAGCAGTTCTTC. Translation: CASSGRTSGREKEQFF. The chain links TRBV10-1 to TRBJ2-1; 15 bases map to TRBD2. Losses at the gene ends were 4 bases for V and 10 bases for J; bases not matched to a gene: 8. The CDR3 sequence is 16 residues long. Germline CDR1 WNHNN, CDR2 SYGVQD (reference sequence).

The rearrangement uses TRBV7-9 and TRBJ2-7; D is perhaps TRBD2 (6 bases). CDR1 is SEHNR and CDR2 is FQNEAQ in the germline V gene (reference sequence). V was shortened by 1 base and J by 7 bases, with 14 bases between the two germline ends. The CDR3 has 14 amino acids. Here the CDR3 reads CASSLGSGLGEQYF. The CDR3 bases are TGTGCCAGCAGCTTAGGATCGGGACTGGGGGAGCAGTACTTC.

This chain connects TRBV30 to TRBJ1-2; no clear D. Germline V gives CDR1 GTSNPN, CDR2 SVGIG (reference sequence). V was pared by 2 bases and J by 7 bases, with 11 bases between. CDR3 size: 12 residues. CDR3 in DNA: TGTGCCTGGAGTCTCAATCGGGGTGGCTACACCTTC. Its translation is CAWSLNRGGYTF.

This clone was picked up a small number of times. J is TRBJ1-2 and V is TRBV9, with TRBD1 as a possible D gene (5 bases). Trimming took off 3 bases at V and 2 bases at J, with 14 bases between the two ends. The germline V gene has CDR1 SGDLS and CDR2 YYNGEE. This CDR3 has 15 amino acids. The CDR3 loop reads CASSGRGGVNYGYTF. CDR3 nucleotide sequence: TGTGCCAGCAGCGGAAGGGGTGGGGTGAACTATGGCTACACCTTC.

For the CDR3, the DNA is TGTGCCAGCAGCTTAGCAGAGGGGGGGTTCGTGAGCAATCAGCCCCAGCATTTT. Translating gives CASSLAEGGFVSNQPQHF. The chain is built from TRBV7-8 and TRBJ1-5, with a tentative D call TRBD1 (6 bases). Trimming removed 0 bases at V and 1 base at J, with 16 bases between. The CDR3 is made up of 18 amino acids. CDR1 is SGHVS and CDR2 is FQNEAQ in the germline V gene.

The CDR3 region is CASSKGVRGPICTEAFF. For the CDR3, the DNA is TGTGCCAGCAGCAAAGGGGTCAGGGGGCCCATTTGCACTGAAGCTTTCTTT. The V gene is TRBV21-1, the J gene TRBJ1-1; the D call in the table, TRBD1, was not verified against the DNA. TRBV21-1 is annotated as a pseudogene. This CDR3 contains 17 residues.

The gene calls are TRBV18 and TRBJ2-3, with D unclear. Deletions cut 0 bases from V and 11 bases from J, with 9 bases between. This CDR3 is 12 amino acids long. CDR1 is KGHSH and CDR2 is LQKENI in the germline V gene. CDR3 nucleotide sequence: TGTGCCAGCTCACCACCCCGAGTTCGGCAGTATTTT. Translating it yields CASSPPRVRQYF. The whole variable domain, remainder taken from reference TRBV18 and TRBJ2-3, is NAGVMQNPRHLVRRRGQEARLRCSPMKGHSHVYWYRQLPEEGLKFMVYLQKENIIDESGMPKERFSAEFPKEGPSILRIQQVVRGDSAAYFCASSPPRVRQYFGPGTRLTVL.